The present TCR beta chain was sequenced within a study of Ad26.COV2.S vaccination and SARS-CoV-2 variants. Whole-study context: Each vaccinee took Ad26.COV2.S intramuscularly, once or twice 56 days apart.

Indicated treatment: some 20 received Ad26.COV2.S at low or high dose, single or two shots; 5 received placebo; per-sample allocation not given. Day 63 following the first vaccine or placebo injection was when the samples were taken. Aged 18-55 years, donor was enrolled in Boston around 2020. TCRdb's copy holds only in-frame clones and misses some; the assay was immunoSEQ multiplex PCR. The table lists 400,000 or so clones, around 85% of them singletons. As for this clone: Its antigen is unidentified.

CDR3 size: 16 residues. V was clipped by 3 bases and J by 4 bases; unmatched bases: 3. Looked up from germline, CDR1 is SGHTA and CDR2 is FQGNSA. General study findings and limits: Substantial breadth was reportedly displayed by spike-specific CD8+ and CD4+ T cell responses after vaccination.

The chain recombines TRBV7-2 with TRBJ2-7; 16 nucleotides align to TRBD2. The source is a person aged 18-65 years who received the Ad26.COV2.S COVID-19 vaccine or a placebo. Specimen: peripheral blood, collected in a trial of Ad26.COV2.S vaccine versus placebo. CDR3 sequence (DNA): TGTGCCAGCAGCTTCGGGACTAGCGGGGGGGCTTACGAGCAGTACTTC. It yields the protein CASSFGTSGGAYEQYF.